This TCR beta chain derives from a study of blood T cell repertoires in COVID-19. Study summary: The samples span acute and convalescent COVID-19 from the United States, Italy and Spain.

Seattle enrolled patients during active infection and tracked them longitudinally. Germline V gives CDR1 LGHDT, CDR2 YNNKEL (reference sequence). The CDR3 is 14 amino acids. J was trimmed by 7 bases and V by 6 bases; bases with no gene match: 6. Per the original methods: The assay estimated nucleated cells by amplifying reference gene primers. This table comes from immunoSEQ multiplex PCR, and its TCRdb copy is limited to in-frame clones, with some not included. Clone size and V and J calls were adopted from that table, with D and trimming inferred from the DNA. The table has roughly 200,000 clones, under 90% seen once.

Sequencing used peripheral blood. This rearrangement joins TRBV3-1 (or the pseudogene TRBV3-2) to TRBJ1-6, with 7 positions matching TRBD1. This TCR was recovered from a person aged 65 to 79 with COVID-19, enrolled during active disease. DNA for the CDR3: TGTGCCAGCAGACGGACAGGCTACAATTCACCCCTCCACTTT. Translated: CASRRTGYNSPLHF.